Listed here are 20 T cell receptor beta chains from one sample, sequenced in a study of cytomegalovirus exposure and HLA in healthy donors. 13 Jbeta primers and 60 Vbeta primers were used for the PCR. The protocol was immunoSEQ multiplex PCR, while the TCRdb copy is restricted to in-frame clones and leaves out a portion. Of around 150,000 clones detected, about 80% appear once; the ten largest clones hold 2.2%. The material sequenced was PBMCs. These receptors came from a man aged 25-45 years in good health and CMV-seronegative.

CDR3 sequence: CASSSNRGRKTAEQYF. DNA for the CDR3: TGTGCCAGCAGTTCAAACAGGGGGCGCAAAACGGCCGAGCAGTACTTC. The chain uses TRBV28 and TRBJ2-5; 9 bases are shared with TRBD1. The J call may be wrong; the DNA end is better matched by TRBJ2-7. Per germline, CDR1 MDHEN and CDR2 SYDVKM. The CDR3 totals 16 residues.

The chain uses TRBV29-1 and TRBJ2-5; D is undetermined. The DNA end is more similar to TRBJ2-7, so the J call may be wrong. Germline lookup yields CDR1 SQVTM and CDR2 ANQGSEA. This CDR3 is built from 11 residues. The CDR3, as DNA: TGCAGCGTTGGTAGTTACTACGAGCAGTACTTC. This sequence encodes CSVGSYYEQYF.

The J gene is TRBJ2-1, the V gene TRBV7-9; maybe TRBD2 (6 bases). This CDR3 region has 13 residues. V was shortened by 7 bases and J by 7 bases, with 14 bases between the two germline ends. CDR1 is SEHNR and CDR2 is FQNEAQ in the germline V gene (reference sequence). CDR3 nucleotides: TGTGCCAGCAACCCCGGGAGAACTAATGAGCAGTTCTTC. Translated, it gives CASNPGRTNEQFF. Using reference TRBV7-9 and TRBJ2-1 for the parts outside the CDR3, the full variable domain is DTGVSQNPRHKITKRGQNVTFRCDPISEHNRLYWYRQTLGQGPEFLTYFQNEAQLEKSRLLSDRFSAERPKGSFSTLEIQRTEQGDSAMYLCASNPGRTNEQFFGPGTRLTVL.

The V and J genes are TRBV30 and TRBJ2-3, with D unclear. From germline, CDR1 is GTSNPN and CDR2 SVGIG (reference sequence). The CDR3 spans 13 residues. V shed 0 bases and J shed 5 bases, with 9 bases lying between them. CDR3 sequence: CAWSVGEEDTQYF. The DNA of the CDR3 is TGTGCCTGGAGTGTAGGAGAGGAAGATACGCAGTATTTT. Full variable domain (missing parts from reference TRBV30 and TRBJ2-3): SQTIHQWPATLVQPVGSPLSLECTVEGTSNPNLYWYRQAAGRGLQLLFYSVGIGQISSEVPQNLSASRPQDRQFILSSKKLLLSDSGFYLCAWSVGEEDTQYFGPGTRLTVL.

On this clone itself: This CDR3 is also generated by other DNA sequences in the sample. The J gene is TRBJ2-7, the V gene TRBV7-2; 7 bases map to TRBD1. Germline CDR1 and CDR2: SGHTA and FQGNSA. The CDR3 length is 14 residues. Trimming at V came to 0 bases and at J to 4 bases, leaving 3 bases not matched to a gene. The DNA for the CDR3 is TGTGCCAGCAGCTTAGCAGGGGGCAGTTACGAGCAGTACTTC. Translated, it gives CASSLAGGSYEQYF.

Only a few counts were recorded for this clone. The CDR3 DNA follows: TGTGCCAGTACCGCGGGAGGAAAGGAAGGCGAGCAGTACTTC. Translation gives CASTAGGKEGEQYF. The J gene is TRBJ2-7, the V gene TRBV19; 8 bases fit TRBD2. Trimming cost V 7 bases and J 6 bases; bases outside gene matches: 11. Germline CDR1 LNHDA, CDR2 SQIVND (reference sequence). CDR3 length: 14 amino acids.

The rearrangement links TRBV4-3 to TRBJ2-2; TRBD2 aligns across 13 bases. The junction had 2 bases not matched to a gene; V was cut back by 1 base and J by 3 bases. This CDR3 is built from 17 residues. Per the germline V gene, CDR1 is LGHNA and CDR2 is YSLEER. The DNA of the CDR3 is TGCGCCAGCAGCCAAGGGGGACTAGCGGGATACACCGGGGAGCTGTTTTTT. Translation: CASSQGGLAGYTGELFF.

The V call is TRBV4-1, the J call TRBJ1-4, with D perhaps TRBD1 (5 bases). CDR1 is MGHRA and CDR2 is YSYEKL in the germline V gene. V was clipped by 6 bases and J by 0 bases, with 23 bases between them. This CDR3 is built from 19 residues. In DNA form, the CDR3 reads TGCGCCAGCAGAGATCGGCAGGGCCGCTCTTATGCAACTAATGAAAAACTGTTTTTT. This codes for CASRDRQGRSYATNEKLFF.

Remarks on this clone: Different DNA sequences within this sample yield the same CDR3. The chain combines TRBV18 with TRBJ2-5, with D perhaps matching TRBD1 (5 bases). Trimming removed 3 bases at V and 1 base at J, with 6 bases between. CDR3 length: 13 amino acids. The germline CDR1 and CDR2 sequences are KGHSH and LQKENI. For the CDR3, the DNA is TGTGCCAGCTCACCTGGGGCCCAAGAGACCCAGTACTTC. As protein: CASSPGAQETQYF.

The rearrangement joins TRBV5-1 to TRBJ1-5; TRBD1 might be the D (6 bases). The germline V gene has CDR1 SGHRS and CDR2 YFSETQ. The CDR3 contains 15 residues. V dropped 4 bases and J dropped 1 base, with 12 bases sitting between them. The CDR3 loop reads CASSRTTGSNQPQHF. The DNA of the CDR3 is TGCGCCAGCAGCCGAACAACAGGGAGCAATCAGCCCCAGCATTTT.

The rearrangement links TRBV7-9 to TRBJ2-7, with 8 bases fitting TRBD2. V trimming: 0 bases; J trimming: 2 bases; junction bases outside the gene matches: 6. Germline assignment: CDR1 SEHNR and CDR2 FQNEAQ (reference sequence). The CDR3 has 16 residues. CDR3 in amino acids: CASSLAVLAGAYEQYF. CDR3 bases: TGTGCCAGCAGCTTAGCGGTTCTAGCGGGCGCCTACGAGCAGTACTTC.

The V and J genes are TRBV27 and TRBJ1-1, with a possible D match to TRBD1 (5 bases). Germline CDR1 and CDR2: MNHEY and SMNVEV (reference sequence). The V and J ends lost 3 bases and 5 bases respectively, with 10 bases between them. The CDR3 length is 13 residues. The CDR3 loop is CASSFGRVTEAFF. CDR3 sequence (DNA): TGTGCCAGCAGTTTCGGCAGGGTTACTGAAGCTTTCTTT.

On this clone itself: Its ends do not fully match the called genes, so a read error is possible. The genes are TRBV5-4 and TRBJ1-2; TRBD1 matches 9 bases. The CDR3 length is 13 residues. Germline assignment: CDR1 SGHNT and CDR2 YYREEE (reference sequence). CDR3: CASSIQGADGYSF. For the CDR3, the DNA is TGTGCCAGCAGCATACAGGGGGCGGATGGCTACTCCTTC. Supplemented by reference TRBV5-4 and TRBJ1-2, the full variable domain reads ETGVTQSPTHLIKTRGQQVTLRCSSQSGHNTVSWYQQALGQGPQFIFQYYREEENGRGNFPPRFSGLQFPNYSSELNVNALELDDSALYLCASSIQGADGYSFGSGTRLTVV.

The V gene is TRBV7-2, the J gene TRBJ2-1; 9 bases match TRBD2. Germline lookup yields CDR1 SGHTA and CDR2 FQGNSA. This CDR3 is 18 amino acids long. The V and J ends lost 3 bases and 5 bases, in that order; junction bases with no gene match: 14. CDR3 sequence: CASSFQGTSFTGHNEQFF. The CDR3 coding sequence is TGTGCCAGCAGCTTCCAGGGGACTAGCTTTACGGGGCACAATGAGCAGTTCTTC.

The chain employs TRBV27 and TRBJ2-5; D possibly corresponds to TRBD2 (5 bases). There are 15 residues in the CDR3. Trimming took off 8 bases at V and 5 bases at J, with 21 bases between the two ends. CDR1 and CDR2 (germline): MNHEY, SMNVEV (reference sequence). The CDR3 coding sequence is TGTGCCAGCCGGAAATTTCGATCCGGGAAGGAGACCCAGTACTTC. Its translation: CASRKFRSGKETQYF.

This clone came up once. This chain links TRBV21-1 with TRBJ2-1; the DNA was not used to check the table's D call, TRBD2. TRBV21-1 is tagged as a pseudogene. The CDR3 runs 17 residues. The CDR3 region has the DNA TGTGCCAGCAGCCCGGGTAATAAGACTAGCGCCTACAATGAGCAGTTCTTC. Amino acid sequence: CASSPGNKTSAYNEQFF.

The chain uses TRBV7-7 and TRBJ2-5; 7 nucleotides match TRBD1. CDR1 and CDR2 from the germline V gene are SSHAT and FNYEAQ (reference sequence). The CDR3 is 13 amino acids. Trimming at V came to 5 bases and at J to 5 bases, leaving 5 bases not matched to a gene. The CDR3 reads CASSTGQVETQYF. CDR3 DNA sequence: TGTGCCAGCAGCACCGGACAGGTGGAGACCCAGTACTTC. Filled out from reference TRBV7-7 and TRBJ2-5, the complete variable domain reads GAGVSQSPRYKVTKRGQDVTLRCDPISSHATLYWYQQALGQGPEFLTYFNYEAQPDKSGLPSDRFSAERPEGSISTLTIQRTEQRDSAMYRCASSTGQVETQYFGPGTRLLVL.

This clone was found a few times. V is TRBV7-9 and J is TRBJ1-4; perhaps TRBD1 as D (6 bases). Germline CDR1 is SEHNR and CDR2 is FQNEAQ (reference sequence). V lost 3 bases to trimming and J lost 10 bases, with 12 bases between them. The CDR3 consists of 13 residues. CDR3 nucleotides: TGTGCCAGCAGCTTCGACAGGAACGTAAAACTGTTTTTT. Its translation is CASSFDRNVKLFF. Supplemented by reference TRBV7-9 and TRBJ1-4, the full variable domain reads DTGVSQNPRHKITKRGQNVTFRCDPISEHNRLYWYRQTLGQGPEFLTYFQNEAQLEKSRLLSDRFSAERPKGSFSTLEIQRTEQGDSAMYLCASSFDRNVKLFFGSGTQLSVL.

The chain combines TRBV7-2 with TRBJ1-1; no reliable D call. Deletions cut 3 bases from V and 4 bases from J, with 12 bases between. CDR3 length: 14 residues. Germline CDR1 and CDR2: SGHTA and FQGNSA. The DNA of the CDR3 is TGTGCCAGCAGCTTTAGCGTCGGGCCCACTGAAGCTTTCTTT. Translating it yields CASSFSVGPTEAFF.

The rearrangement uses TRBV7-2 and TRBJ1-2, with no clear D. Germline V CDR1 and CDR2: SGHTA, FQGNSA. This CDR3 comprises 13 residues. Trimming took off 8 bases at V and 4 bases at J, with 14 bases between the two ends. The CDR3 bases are TGTGCCAGCGCCCTTAGAATAACCTATGGCTACACCTTC. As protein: CASALRITYGYTF.